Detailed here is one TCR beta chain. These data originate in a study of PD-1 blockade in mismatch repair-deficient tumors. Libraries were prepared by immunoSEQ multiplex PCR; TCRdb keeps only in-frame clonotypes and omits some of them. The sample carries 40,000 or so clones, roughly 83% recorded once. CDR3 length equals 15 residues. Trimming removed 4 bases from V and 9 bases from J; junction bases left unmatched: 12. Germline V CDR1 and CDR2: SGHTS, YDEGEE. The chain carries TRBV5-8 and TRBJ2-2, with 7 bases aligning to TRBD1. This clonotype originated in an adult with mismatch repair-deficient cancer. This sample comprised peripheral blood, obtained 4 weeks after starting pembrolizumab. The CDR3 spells CASSVDRVDYRELFF. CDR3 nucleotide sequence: TGTGCCAGCAGCGTCGACAGGGTGGATTACCGGGAGCTGTTTTTT.